This note documents a single T cell receptor beta chain sequence. Samples were assayed with immunoSEQ v3.0 at survey level. The protocol was immunoSEQ multiplex PCR, while the TCRdb copy is restricted to in-frame clones and leaves out a portion. The sample lists tens of thousands of clones; 85% were seen once. These data originate in a study of long-term antiretroviral therapy in people with HIV. Trimming took 5 bases from V and 0 from J; bases not matched to a gene: 8. Looked up from germline, CDR1 is MNHNY and CDR2 is SVGAGI (reference sequence). This CDR3 is 16 amino acids long. The rearrangement links TRBV6-6 to TRBJ1-1, with 8 bases identical to TRBD1. This receptor was identified in a man aged 35-49 years with HIV. Sequences were derived from unsorted PBMCs, sampled 1.6 years after starting antiretroviral therapy. The CDR3 DNA sequence: TGTGCCAGCAGTCACCATCGGACAGGGTTGAACACTGAAGCTTTCTTT. Translating gives CASSHHRTGLNTEAFF.